This TCR beta chain was retrieved from a study of OX40 agonist ivuxolimab in advanced cancers. For the study at large: In this trial design, patients received ivuxolimab intravenously at 0.01 to 10 mg/kg every 2 weeks. Study-wide results and caveats: Among patients with partial responses at 0.1-3.0 mg/kg, clonal expansion was among the lowest. Some patients who did not respond also had low normalized T-cell clonal expansion.

As for this clone: Antigen: not known.

Here immunoSEQ multiplex PCR was the method, and the copy in TCRdb shows in-frame clones only, minus some. In the table there are roughly 61,000 clones, around nine tenths of which are singletons. CDR1 is MGHDK, CDR2 SYGVNS, per germline. The CDR3 has 13 amino acids. Trimming pared 4 bases from V and 6 bases from J, leaving 7 bases between. J is TRBJ1-6 and V is TRBV25-1, with unresolved D. Sample: CD4+ or CD8+ T cells sorted from blood, taken in a trial of the OX40 agonist ivuxolimab. The source is an adult with an advanced solid tumor such as melanoma, head and neck, liver or kidney cancer. Here the CDR3 DNA reads TGTGCCAGCAGTGTAGTTGGTAATTCACCCCTCCACTTT. Translated, it gives CASSVVGNSPLHF.